These 32 T cell receptor beta chains were all obtained from the same sample, sequenced in a study of control samples from healthy donors and cancer patients. The method was immunoSEQ multiplex PCR; TCRdb's version includes in-frame clones alone and lacks a portion of them. The sample carries about 150,000 clones, approximately 91% recorded once. The sample comprised blood. These receptors originate from a woman aged 40 to 49 in good health.

The rearrangement joins TRBV6-5 to TRBJ2-2; perhaps TRBD2 as D (6 bases). Per germline, CDR1 MNHEY and CDR2 SVGAGI. Between the trimmed V and J ends, which lost 4 bases and 2 bases, there was a span of 11 bases. CDR3 length: 15 residues. The CDR3 loop reads CASSSRLDNTGELFF. CDR3 bases: TGTGCCAGCAGTTCTCGACTAGATAACACCGGGGAGCTGTTTTTT.

About this clone: The conserved phenylalanine or tryptophan is not found at the CDR3 terminus, so this likely reflects a read error. The limits of the CDR3 on the DNA are not certain, so only TCRdb's listed CDR3 is given. The rearrangement links TRBV29-1 to TRBJ1-1. The CDR3 is made up of 9 amino acids, end residues included. From germline, CDR1 is SQVTM and CDR2 ANQGSEA. The CDR3 sequence: CSVEGGMGL.

This clone was seen once. V and J are TRBV6-5 and TRBJ1-2; maybe TRBD1 (5 bases). The V gene lost 0 bases and the J gene lost 4 bases, with 9 bases spanning the gap. This CDR3 region has 14 residues. The germline V gene encodes CDR1 MNHEY and CDR2 SVGAGI. Written as DNA, the CDR3 is TGTGCCAGCAGTTACTCAGGGGCGGGCTATGGCTACACCTTC. It yields the protein CASSYSGAGYGYTF.

The chain is built from TRBV5-5 and TRBJ1-6; possibly TRBD1 for D (6 bases). The CDR3 extends over 14 amino acids. V lost 4 bases to trimming and J lost 3 bases, with 8 bases between them. Germline loops: CDR1 SGHKS, CDR2 YYEKEE (reference sequence). The CDR3 loop reads CASSPDSYNSPLHF. CDR3 nucleotide sequence: TGTGCCAGCAGCCCGGACAGCTATAATTCACCCCTCCACTTT.

The V gene is TRBV6-5, the J gene TRBJ2-7; 8 bases line up with TRBD2. CDR3 length: 15 residues. V lost 6 bases and J lost 0; bases outside the gene matches: 7. Germline-derived CDR1 and CDR2 are MNHEY and SVGAGI. This CDR3 reads CASRPGGTLSYEQYF. The CDR3 DNA reads TGTGCCAGCAGGCCGGGGGGGACTCTCTCCTACGAGCAGTACTTC.

The gene calls are TRBV5-6 and TRBJ1-6; weak D call: TRBD1 (6 bases). The CDR3 consists of 14 residues. Looked up from germline, CDR1 is SGHDT and CDR2 is YYEEEE. V lost 3 bases and J lost 5, with 9 bases in between. The CDR3 bases are TGTGCCAGCAGCTGGTCAGGGGATAATTCACCCCTCCACTTT. This translates into CASSWSGDNSPLHF.

This clone appeared a single time. The CDR3 sequence is CASSSLLGVVGAFF. CDR3 sequence (DNA): TGTGCCAGCAGTTCCCTCTTGGGGGTGGTGGGAGCTTTCTTT. The V call is TRBV6-2 or TRBV6-3, the J call TRBJ1-1, with a tentative D call TRBD1 (5 bases). Trimming pared 4 bases from V and 10 bases from J, leaving 19 bases between. The germline V gene encodes CDR1 MNHEY and CDR2 SVGEGT. The CDR3 is 14 residues long.

The chain combines TRBV5-1 with TRBJ1-1; no clear D. Between the trimmed V and J ends, which lost 4 bases and 5 bases, there was a span of 12 bases. The germline gives CDR1 SGHRS, CDR2 YFSETQ. The CDR3 totals 13 residues. CDR3 in amino acids: CASSLSVGTEAFF. The DNA of the CDR3 is TGCGCCAGCAGCCTTTCAGTCGGTACTGAAGCTTTCTTT.

This clone came up a few times. The rearrangement uses TRBV19 and TRBJ2-7, with 9 bases aligning to TRBD1. CDR3 length: 15 residues. V lost 4 bases, J lost 4 bases, and 8 bases stayed unmatched. Germline V gene data show CDR1 as LNHDA and CDR2 as SQIVND (reference sequence). DNA for the CDR3: TGTGCCAGTAGTACCAGGGACAGGGCAATTTACGAGCAGTACTTC. It specifies CASSTRDRAIYEQYF.

The J gene is TRBJ2-7, the V gene TRBV5-6; D is undetermined. Germline CDR1 reads SGHDT; CDR2 reads YYEEEE. V lost 2 bases to trimming and J lost 6 bases, with 6 bases between them. This CDR3 has 11 residues. The CDR3 sequence: CASSLSVEQYF. The CDR3 DNA reads TGTGCCAGCAGCTTATCTGTCGAGCAGTACTTC.

The chain employs TRBV2 and TRBJ1-4, with D possibly matching TRBD1 (5 bases). Trimming shortened V by 6 bases and J by 4 bases, and 12 bases separated the two germline ends. CDR3 length: 14 amino acids. The germline gives CDR1 SNHLY, CDR2 FYNNEI. CDR3 nucleotides: TGTGCCAGCAGCCTGGGGCGGCGTAATGAAAAACTGTTTTTT. As protein: CASSLGRRNEKLFF.

The chain employs TRBV5-1 and TRBJ2-1; D remains ambiguous. With 4 bases removed from V and 7 bases from J, the gap between germline ends came to 9 bases. This CDR3 region has 12 residues. The germline gives CDR1 SGHRS, CDR2 YFSETQ. CDR3 in DNA: TGCGCCAGCAGCCCTAAAGAGAATGAGCAGTTCTTC. It encodes CASSPKENEQFF.

DNA for the CDR3: TGTGCCAGTAGTTTAGGGGGTGAAGCTTTCTTT. It specifies CASSLGGEAFF. The chain is built from TRBV19 and TRBJ1-1, with a weak D call TRBD1 (6 bases). V lost 5 bases and J 7 bases, leaving 8 bases between the germline ends. Germline V gives CDR1 LNHDA, CDR2 SQIVND (reference sequence). The CDR3 covers 11 residues.

The rearrangement joins TRBV6-5 to TRBJ2-6, with D maybe TRBD1 (6 bases). V was clipped by 7 bases and J by 2 bases, with 6 bases between them. Germline V lookup: CDR1 MNHEY, CDR2 SVGAGI. The CDR3 extends over 13 amino acids. The CDR3, as DNA: TGTGCCAGCACAGGGGCTGGGGCCAACGTCCTGACTTTC. It specifies CASTGAGANVLTF.

V and J are TRBV6-1 and TRBJ1-2; perhaps TRBD1 as D (6 bases). Trimming took off 2 bases at V and 8 bases at J, with 12 bases between the two ends. This CDR3 region has 13 residues. CDR1 is MNHNS and CDR2 is SASEGT in the germline V gene. The CDR3 spells CASSERDNRGYTF. CDR3 DNA: TGTGCCAGCAGTGAACGGGACAATAGGGGCTACACCTTC.

The chain has TRBV7-2 and TRBJ1-3; D gene ambiguous. CDR1 and CDR2 (germline): SGHTA, FQGNSA. The CDR3 spans 17 residues. The V end was cut by 3 bases, the J end by 0 bases, with 15 bases between. The CDR3 loop reads CASSFHRTWSSGNTIYF. CDR3 sequence (DNA): TGTGCCAGCAGCTTCCATAGGACCTGGAGCTCTGGAAACACCATATATTTT.

This chain uses TRBV20-1 with TRBJ1-1; weak D call: TRBD1 (6 bases). Germline values: CDR1 DFQATT, CDR2 SNEGSKA (reference sequence). V lost 3 bases and J 6 bases, leaving 20 bases between the germline ends. This CDR3 region has 15 residues. In DNA, the CDR3 is TGCAGTGCTAGTTCCCACGGGGGGCCTGGCTCTGAAGCTTTCTTT. Amino acid sequence: CSASSHGGPGSEAFF.

CDR3 loop: CASSPGQGGAEAFF. The CDR3 DNA reads TGCGCCAGCTCGCCTGGGCAGGGGGGGGCTGAAGCTTTCTTT. The chain couples TRBV5-1 to TRBJ1-1; 7 bases fit TRBD1. The CDR3 totals 14 residues. CDR1 SGHRS and CDR2 YFSETQ come from the germline V gene. The ends lost 7 bases at V and 6 bases at J; junction bases unmatched: 12. The full variable domain, rest sourced from reference TRBV5-1 and TRBJ1-1, is KAGVTQTPRYLIKTRGQQVTLSCSPISGHRSVSWYQQTPGQGLQFLFEYFSETQRNKGNFPGRFSGRQFSNSRSEMNVSTLELGDSALYLCASSPGQGGAEAFFGQGTRLTVV.

The J gene is TRBJ1-2, the V gene TRBV20-1; the D is unclear. V was trimmed by 5 bases and J by 10 bases, leaving 11 bases between them. The V gene's germline CDR1 is DFQATT and CDR2 SNEGSKA (reference sequence). The CDR3 sequence is 10 residues long. The CDR3 region is CSAFDGDYTF. The CDR3 nucleotides are TGCAGTGCTTTCGATGGGGACTACACCTTC.

The chain is built from TRBV2 and TRBJ1-2, with 10 nucleotides matching TRBD1. The germline V gene has CDR1 SNHLY and CDR2 FYNNEI. This CDR3 contains 15 residues. Trimming took 5 bases from V and 5 from J; bases not matched to a gene: 8. This CDR3 reads CASSLGQGVVYGYTF. CDR3 DNA: TGTGCCAGCAGTCTTGGACAGGGGGTAGTGTATGGCTACACCTTC.

The rearrangement links TRBV5-1 to TRBJ1-1, with 9 bases identical to TRBD1. The CDR3 contains 15 residues. Germline V gene sequence: CDR1 SGHRS, CDR2 YFSETQ. V gave up 2 bases and J gave up 4 bases; unmatched junction bases: 6. The CDR3 protein is CASSFGDRDTTEAFF. The CDR3 DNA reads TGCGCCAGCAGCTTTGGGGACAGGGATACCACTGAAGCTTTCTTT.

This rearrangement joins TRBV10-3 to TRBJ2-7; D call uncertain. The CDR3 contains 12 residues. Germline V gene lookup returns CDR1 ENHRY and CDR2 SYGVKD. V dropped 5 bases and J dropped 5 bases, with 10 bases sitting between them. This chain's CDR3 is CAISSSLDEQYF. The CDR3 DNA reads as TGTGCCATCAGTTCCAGTTTAGACGAGCAGTACTTC.

This rearrangement joins TRBV27 to TRBJ2-3; unclear D gene. The CDR3 covers 16 residues. In germline, CDR1 is MNHEY, CDR2 SMNVEV (reference sequence). Trimming cost V 3 bases and J 1 base, with 14 bases left between them. The CDR3 DNA is TGTGCCAGCAGTTTTTATCCGGGTTCGGGCACAGATACGCAGTATTTT. Its protein is CASSFYPGSGTDTQYF.

The chain has TRBV5-1 and TRBJ2-1; 10 bases agree with TRBD2. Germline V gene lookup returns CDR1 SGHRS and CDR2 YFSETQ. CDR3 length: 16 residues. The V and J ends lost 5 bases and 4 bases, in that order; junction bases with no gene match: 9. CDR3 sequence reads: CASRPFRTSGYNEQFF. The CDR3 nucleotides read TGCGCCAGCAGACCCTTTCGGACTAGCGGTTACAATGAGCAGTTCTTC.

In nucleotides, the CDR3 is TGTGCCAGCAGCTTGATGGGGGGGGAAGATACGCAGTATTTT. Amino acids: CASSLMGGEDTQYF. This chain connects TRBV11-2 to TRBJ2-3; TRBD2 matches 7 bases. The V and J ends lost 3 bases and 5 bases, in that order; junction bases with no gene match: 5. Germline CDR1 reads SGHAT; CDR2 reads FQNNGV. CDR3 length equals 14 residues.

The rearrangement joins TRBV20-1 to TRBJ2-7, with D unclear. The CDR3 runs to 11 residues. Germline lookup yields CDR1 DFQATT and CDR2 SNEGSKA (reference sequence). V lost 1 base, J lost 7 bases, and 8 bases lay in between. The CDR3 nucleotides are TGCAGTGCTAGAGCCTCACAGGAGCAGTACTTC. This translates into CSARASQEQYF.

The chain's CDR3 is CASSPEPSYNEQFF. The CDR3, as DNA: TGCGCCAGCAGCCCGGAACCCTCCTACAATGAGCAGTTCTTC. The chain is built from TRBV5-1 and TRBJ2-1, with D unclear. V lost 4 bases, J lost 0 bases, and 8 bases lay in between. The CDR3 runs 14 residues. Germline V gene data show CDR1 as SGHRS and CDR2 as YFSETQ.

This sequence joins TRBV5-1 and TRBJ2-7; 7 positions agree with TRBD1. V trimming: 4 bases; J trimming: 3 bases; junction bases outside the gene matches: 7. Germline V gene lookup returns CDR1 SGHRS and CDR2 YFSETQ. This CDR3 comprises 14 residues. For the CDR3, the DNA is TGCGCCAGCAGCCCGGGGACAGCTGACTACGAGCAGTACTTC. Translating gives CASSPGTADYEQYF.

The CDR3 DNA is TGTGCCACCAGCAACCCGGGGCTGGGGGCCAACGTCCTGACTTTC. This sequence encodes CATSNPGLGANVLTF. The V gene is TRBV15, the J gene TRBJ2-6; perhaps D is TRBD1 or TRBD2 (5 bases each). V was shortened by 4 bases and J by 4 bases, with 11 bases between the two germline ends. Germline CDR1 reads LNHNV; CDR2 reads YYDKDF (reference sequence). CDR3 length: 15 residues.

The sample holds one count of this clone. J is TRBJ1-6 and V is TRBV5-8; D ambiguous. Germline values: CDR1 SGHTS, CDR2 YDEGEE. The CDR3 is made up of 13 amino acids. V was pared by 3 bases and J by 11 bases, with 12 bases between. The CDR3 protein is CASSWLLGPPLHF. For the CDR3, the DNA is TGTGCCAGCAGCTGGTTACTCGGGCCACCCCTCCACTTT.

This chain uses TRBV27 with TRBJ1-2; tentatively, D is TRBD1 (5 bases). V lost 2 bases, J lost 7 bases, and 17 bases lay in between. This CDR3 comprises 15 residues. Germline CDR1 and CDR2: MNHEY and SMNVEV (reference sequence). The CDR3 sequence is CASSLIGSGVSGYTF. The CDR3 DNA reads as TGTGCCAGCAGTTTAATAGGTTCGGGGGTCAGTGGCTACACCTTC.

The rearrangement links TRBV3-1 (or the pseudogene TRBV3-2) to TRBJ2-1, with unresolved D. Deletions cut 3 bases from V and 9 bases from J, with 12 bases between. Germline V gives CDR1 LGHDT, CDR2 YNNKEL (reference sequence). This CDR3 is 13 amino acids long. The CDR3 protein is CASSHFGYTEQFF. CDR3 nucleotides: TGTGCCAGCAGCCACTTTGGTTATACTGAGCAGTTCTTC.